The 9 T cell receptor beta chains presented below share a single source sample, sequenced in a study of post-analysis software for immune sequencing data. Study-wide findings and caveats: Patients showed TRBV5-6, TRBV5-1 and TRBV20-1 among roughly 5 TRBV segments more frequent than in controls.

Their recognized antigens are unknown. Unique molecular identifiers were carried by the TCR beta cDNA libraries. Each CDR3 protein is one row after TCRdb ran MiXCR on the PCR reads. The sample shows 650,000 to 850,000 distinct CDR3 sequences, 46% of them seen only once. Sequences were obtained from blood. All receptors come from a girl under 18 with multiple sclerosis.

CDR3 sequence reads: CASSPTREQFF. The DNA of the CDR3 is TGTGCCAGCAGTCCAACTAGGGAGCAGTTCTTC. The chain recombines TRBV12-3 or TRBV12-4 with TRBJ2-1; a weak D match, TRBD2 (5 bases). The CDR3 loop spans 11 amino acids. V gave up 5 bases and J gave up 10 bases, with 9 bases separating them.

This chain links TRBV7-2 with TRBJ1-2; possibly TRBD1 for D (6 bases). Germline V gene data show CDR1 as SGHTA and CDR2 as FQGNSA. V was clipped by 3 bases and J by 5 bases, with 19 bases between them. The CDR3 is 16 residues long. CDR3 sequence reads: CASSFKGETPLYGYTF. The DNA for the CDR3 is TGTGCCAGCAGCTTTAAGGGGGAGACTCCTTTATATGGCTACACCTTC.

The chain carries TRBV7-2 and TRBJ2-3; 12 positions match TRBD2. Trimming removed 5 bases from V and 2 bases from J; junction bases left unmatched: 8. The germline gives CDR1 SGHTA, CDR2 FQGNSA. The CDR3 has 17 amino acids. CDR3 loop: CASSRFLAGGPTDTQYF. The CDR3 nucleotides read TGTGCCAGCAGCCGTTTTCTAGCGGGAGGGCCCACAGATACGCAGTATTTT. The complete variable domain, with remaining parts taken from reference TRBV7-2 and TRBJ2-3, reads GAGVSQSPSNKVTEKGKDVELRCDPISGHTALYWYRQSLGQGLEFLIYFQGNSAPDKSGLPSDRFSAERTGGSVSTLTIQRTQQEDSAVYLCASSRFLAGGPTDTQYFGPGTRLTVL.

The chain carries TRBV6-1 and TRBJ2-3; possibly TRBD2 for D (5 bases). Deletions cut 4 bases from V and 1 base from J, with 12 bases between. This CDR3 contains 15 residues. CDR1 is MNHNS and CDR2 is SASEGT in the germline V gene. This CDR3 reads CASSGERSRTDTQYF. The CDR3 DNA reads TGTGCCAGCAGTGGCGAGCGGAGCCGCACAGATACGCAGTATTTT.

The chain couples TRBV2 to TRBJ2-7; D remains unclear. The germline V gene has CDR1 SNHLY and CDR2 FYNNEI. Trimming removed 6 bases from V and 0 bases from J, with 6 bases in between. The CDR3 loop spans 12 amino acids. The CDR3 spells CASRVNSYEQYF. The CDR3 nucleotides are TGTGCCAGCAGAGTAAACTCCTACGAGCAGTACTTC.

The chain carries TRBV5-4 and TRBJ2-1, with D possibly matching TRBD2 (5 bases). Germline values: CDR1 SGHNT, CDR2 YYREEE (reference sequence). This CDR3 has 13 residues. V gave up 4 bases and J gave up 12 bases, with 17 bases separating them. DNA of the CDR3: TGTGCCAGCAGCATCCAGCGGTTCTCCAGGCAGTTCTTC. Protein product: CASSIQRFSRQFF.

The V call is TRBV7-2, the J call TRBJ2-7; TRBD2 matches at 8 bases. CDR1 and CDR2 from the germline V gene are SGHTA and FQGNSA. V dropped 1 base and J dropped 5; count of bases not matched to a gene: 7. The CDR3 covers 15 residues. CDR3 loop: CASSLEGTSRHEQYF. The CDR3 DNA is TGTGCCAGCAGCTTAGAGGGGACTAGTCGCCACGAGCAGTACTTC.

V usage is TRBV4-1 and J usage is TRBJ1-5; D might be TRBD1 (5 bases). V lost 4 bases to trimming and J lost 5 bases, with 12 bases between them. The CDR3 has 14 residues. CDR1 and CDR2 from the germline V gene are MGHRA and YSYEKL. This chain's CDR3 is CASSPGLGDQPQHF. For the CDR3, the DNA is TGCGCCAGCAGCCCCGGTCTGGGGGATCAGCCCCAGCATTTT.

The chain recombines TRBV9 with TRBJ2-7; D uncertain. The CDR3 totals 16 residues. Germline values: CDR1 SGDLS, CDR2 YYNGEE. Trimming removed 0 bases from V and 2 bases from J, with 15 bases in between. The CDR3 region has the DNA TGTGCCAGCAGCGTAGTGCCCGACAACCCGACCTACGAGCAGTACTTC. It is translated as CASSVVPDNPTYEQYF.